This TCR beta chain was observed in a study of glioma-infiltrating T cells. Germline CDR1 is DFQATT and CDR2 is SNEGSKA (reference sequence). This CDR3 comprises 13 residues. With 6 bases removed from V and 5 bases from J, the gap between germline ends came to 16 bases. This clonotype was found many times. Its antigen is not known. The iRepertoire nested amplicon-rescue multiplex PCR amplified TCR alpha and beta CDR3s from RNA. One-step reverse transcription and amplification started from roughly 100-400 ng of tissue mRNA or PBMC total RNA. TCRdb called the multiplex PCR reads again in MiXCR, with one record for every CDR3 protein. Among under 200,000 distinct CDR3 sequences listed, about 40% were seen once. Study observations and caveats: Only very few CDR3 sequences appeared in both tissue and blood. Non-neoplastic patients had below-expected tissue-blood divergence, while all gliomas exceeded expectation.

The rearrangement joins TRBV20-1 to TRBJ1-2; tentatively, D is TRBD1 (6 bases). This clonotype was sampled from a human donor with low-grade glioma or glioblastoma, undergoing nonglioma brain surgery, or in good health (not recorded which). Material: glioma tissue, nonneoplastic brain tissue, or PBMCs (not recorded which). CDR3 coding DNA: TGCAGTGCCCTCGTGACAGGCGTATATGGCTACACCTTC. Amino acids: CSALVTGVYGYTF.